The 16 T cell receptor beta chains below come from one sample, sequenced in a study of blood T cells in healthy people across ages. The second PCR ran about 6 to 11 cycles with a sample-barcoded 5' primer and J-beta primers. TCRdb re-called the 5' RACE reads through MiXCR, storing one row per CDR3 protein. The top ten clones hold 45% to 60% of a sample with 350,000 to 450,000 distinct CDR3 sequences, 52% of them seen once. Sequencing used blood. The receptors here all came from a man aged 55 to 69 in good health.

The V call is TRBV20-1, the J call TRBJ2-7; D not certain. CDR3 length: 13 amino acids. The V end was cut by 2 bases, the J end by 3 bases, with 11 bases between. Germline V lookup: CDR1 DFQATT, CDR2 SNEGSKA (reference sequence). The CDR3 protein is CSARRPQIYEQYF. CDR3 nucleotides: TGCAGTGCTAGACGACCGCAGATCTACGAGCAGTACTTC.

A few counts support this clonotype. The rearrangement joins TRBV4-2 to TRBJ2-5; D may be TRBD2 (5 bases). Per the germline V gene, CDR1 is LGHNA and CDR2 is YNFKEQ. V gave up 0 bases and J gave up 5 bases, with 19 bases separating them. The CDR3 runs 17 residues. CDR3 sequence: CASSQDLRVALGETQYF. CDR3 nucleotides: TGTGCCAGCAGCCAAGATCTGCGGGTAGCTTTAGGGGAGACCCAGTACTTC.

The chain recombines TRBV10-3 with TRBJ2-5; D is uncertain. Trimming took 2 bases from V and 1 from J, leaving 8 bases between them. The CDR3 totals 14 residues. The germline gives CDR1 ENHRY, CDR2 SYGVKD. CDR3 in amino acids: CAISEQEGQETQYF. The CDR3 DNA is TGTGCCATCAGTGAGCAGGAAGGCCAAGAGACCCAGTACTTC.

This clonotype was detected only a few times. The CDR3 is CASSSRAQETQYF. In DNA form, the CDR3 reads TGTGCCAGCTCATCCCGGGCCCAAGAGACCCAGTACTTC. The chain employs TRBV18 and TRBJ2-5; D is unresolved. CDR1 and CDR2 from the germline V gene are KGHSH and LQKENI. V was trimmed by 5 bases and J by 1 base, leaving 8 bases between them. The CDR3 totals 13 residues. Drawing the rest from reference TRBV18 and TRBJ2-5, the complete variable domain is NAGVMQNPRHLVRRRGQEARLRCSPMKGHSHVYWYRQLPEEGLKFMVYLQKENIIDESGMPKERFSAEFPKEGPSILRIQQVVRGDSAAYFCASSSRAQETQYFGPGTRLLVL.

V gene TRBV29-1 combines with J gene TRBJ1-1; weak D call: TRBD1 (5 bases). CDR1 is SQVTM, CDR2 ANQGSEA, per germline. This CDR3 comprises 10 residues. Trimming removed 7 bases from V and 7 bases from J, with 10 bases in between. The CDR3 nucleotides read TGCAGCGGGGAACAGGTTGAAGCTTTCTTT. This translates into CSGEQVEAFF.

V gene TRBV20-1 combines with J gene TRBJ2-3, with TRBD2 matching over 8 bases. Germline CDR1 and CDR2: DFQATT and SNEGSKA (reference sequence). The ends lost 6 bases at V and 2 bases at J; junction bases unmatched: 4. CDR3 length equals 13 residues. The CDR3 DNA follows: TGCAGTGCCACTAGCGGAACCACAGATACGCAGTATTTT. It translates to CSATSGTTDTQYF.

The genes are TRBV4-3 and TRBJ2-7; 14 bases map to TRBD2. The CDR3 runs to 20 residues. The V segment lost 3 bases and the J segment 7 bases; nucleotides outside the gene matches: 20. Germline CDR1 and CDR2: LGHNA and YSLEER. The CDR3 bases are TGCGCCAGCAGCCATCCCAGGACTAGCGGGAGGCGAAGCTCCTACAATGAGCAGTACTTC. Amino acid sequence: CASSHPRTSGRRSSYNEQYF.

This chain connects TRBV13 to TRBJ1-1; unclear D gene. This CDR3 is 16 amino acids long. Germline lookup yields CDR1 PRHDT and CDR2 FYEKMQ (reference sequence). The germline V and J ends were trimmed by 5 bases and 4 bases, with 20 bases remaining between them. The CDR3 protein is CASSPRAGWSSTEAFF. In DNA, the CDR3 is TGTGCCAGCAGCCCTAGGGCCGGATGGAGTAGCACTGAAGCTTTCTTT.

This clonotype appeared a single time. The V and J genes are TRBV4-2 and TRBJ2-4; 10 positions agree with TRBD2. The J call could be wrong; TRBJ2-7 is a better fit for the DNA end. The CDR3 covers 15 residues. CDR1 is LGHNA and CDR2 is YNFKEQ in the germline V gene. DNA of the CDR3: TGTGCCAGCAGCCCAACTAGCGGGGTGCCCTACGAGCAGTACTTC. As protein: CASSPTSGVPYEQYF.

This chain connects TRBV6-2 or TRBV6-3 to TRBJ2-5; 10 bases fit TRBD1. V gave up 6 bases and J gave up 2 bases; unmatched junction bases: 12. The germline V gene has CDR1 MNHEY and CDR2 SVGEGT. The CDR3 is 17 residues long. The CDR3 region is CASSAGQGLLFQETQYF. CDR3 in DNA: TGTGCCAGCAGCGCGGGACAGGGGTTACTATTTCAAGAGACCCAGTACTTC.

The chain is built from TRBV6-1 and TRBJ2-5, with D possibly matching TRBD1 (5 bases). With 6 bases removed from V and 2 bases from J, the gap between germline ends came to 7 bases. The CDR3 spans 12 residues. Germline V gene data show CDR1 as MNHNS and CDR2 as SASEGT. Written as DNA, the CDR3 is TGTGCCAGCAGGACAGTTCAAGAGACCCAGTACTTC. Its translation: CASRTVQETQYF.

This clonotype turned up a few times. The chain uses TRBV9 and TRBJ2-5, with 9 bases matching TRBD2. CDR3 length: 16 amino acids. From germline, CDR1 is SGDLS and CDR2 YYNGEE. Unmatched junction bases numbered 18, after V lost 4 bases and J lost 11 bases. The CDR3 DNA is TGTGCCAGCAGCCCTCGGGCTAGCGGGGCCCCCGACCAGCAGTACTTC. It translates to CASSPRASGAPDQQYF.

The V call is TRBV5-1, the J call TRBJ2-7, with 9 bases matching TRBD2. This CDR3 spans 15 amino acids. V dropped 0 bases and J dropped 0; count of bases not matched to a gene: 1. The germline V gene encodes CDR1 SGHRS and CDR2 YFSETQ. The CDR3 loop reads CASSLASGISYEQYF. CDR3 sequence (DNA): TGCGCCAGCAGCTTGGCTAGCGGGATCTCCTACGAGCAGTACTTC. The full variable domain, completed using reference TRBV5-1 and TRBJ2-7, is KAGVTQTPRYLIKTRGQQVTLSCSPISGHRSVSWYQQTPGQGLQFLFEYFSETQRNKGNFPGRFSGRQFSNSRSEMNVSTLELGDSALYLCASSLASGISYEQYFGPGTRLTVT.

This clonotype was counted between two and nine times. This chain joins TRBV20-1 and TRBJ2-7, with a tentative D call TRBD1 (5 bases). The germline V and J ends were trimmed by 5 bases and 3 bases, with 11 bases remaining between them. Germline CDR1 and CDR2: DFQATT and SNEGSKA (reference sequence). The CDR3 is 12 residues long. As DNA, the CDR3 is TGCAGTGCTCCAGGGAATAGCTACGAGCAGTACTTC. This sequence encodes CSAPGNSYEQYF.

In DNA form, the CDR3 reads TGTGCCATCAGGAGTACCGGGGAGAACACTGAAGCTTTCTTT. Protein product: CAIRSTGENTEAFF. The chain combines TRBV10-3 with TRBJ1-1; D not resolved. V was clipped by 6 bases and J by 1 base, with 12 bases between them. CDR1 ENHRY and CDR2 SYGVKD come from the germline V gene. The CDR3 has 14 amino acids.

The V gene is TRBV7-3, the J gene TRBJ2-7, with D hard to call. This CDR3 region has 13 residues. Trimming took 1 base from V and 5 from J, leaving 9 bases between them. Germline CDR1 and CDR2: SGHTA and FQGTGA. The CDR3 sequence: CASSLSGYHEQYF. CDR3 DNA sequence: TGTGCCAGCAGCTTAAGCGGCTACCACGAGCAGTACTTC.